The sequence of this T cell receptor beta chain was determined in a study of regulatory T cells in long-lasting Graves disease. The authors built TCR beta libraries using iRepertoire HTBI primers and Arm-PCR of CDR3 regions. In TCRdb, the multiplex PCR reads were re-called with MiXCR into one record per CDR3 protein. The data contain hundreds of thousands of distinct CDR3 sequences, roughly 15% of them singletons. The J segment lost 3 bases and the V segment lost 0 bases, leaving 4 bases of the junction unmatched. CDR1 is SGHRS and CDR2 is YFSETQ in the germline V gene. The CDR3 length is 16 residues. This clonotype turned up a few times. Time point: newly diagnosed GD, antithyroid drugs for less than 3 months. Scientists built the TCR library using RNA that was extracted from PBMCs. The same sample was also studied in work on T cells in Graves' hyperthyroidism and ophthalmopathy. That work adds: The TCR CDR3 was amplified in a first-round RT-PCR using the HTBI primer set.

This sequence originates from a woman in her thirties with Graves disease. V is TRBV5-1 and J is TRBJ2-1; the match to TRBD2 covers 9 bases. The source material was peripheral blood mononuclear cells (PBMCs), sampled at new diagnosis, from a patient treated with antithyroid drugs. The CDR3 is CASSLVLSGSYNEQFF. The CDR3 bases are TGCGCCAGCAGCTTGGTACTTAGCGGGAGCTACAATGAGCAGTTCTTC.